This is a list of T cell receptor beta chains from one sample in a study of Graves' ophthalmopathy and Graves' hyperthyroidism. TCRdb independently ran MiXCR on the multiplex PCR reads; one entry per CDR3 protein. The sample shows a few hundred thousand distinct CDR3 sequences, less than 20% of them seen only once. Material for sequencing was peripheral blood. The source is a woman in her late teens or twenties with stable Graves' hyperthyroidism. Both conserved end residues are part of each CDR3. A D gene is named only where the DNA matches it firmly. Clone size, where shown, is once, few, many, or a class for clones that have expanded.

V gene	J gene	D gene	clone size	CDR3 DNA	CDR3 protein
TRBV10-3	TRBJ1-1	TRBD1	many	TGTGCCATCAAGTGGGGGACAGAGAACACTGAAGCTTTCTTT	CAIKWGTENTEAFF
TRBV19	TRBJ1-6	.	many	TGTGCCAGTGCCGGCGGGGGGAATAATTCACCCCTCCACTTT	CASAGGGNNSPLHF
TRBV6-1	TRBJ1-1	.	many	TGTGCCAGCAGTGAAGCGGGGGAGTACACTGAAGCTTTCTTT	CASSEAGEYTEAFF
TRBV5-1	TRBJ1-2	.	.	TGCGCCAGCAGCTCGGACATTAACTATGGCTACACCTTC	CASSSDINYGYTF
TRBV6-1	TRBJ2-7	TRBD2	.	TGTGCCAGCAGTGAGCGGGGGGACTACGAGCAGTACTTC	CASSERGDYEQYF
TRBV4-1	TRBJ1-5	.	many	TGCGCCAGCAGCCCGGACCGGGACACCTATAGCAATCAGCCCCAGCATTTT	CASSPDRDTYSNQPQHF
TRBV24-1	TRBJ1-5	TRBD1	many	TGTGCCACCAGTGATACCACAGGGGGCGCGCTTCAGCCCCAGCATTTT	CATSDTTGGALQPQHF
TRBV19	TRBJ1-5	TRBD1	many	TGTGCCAGTAGCGGACAGGTCCTTTATAGCAATCAGCCCCAGCATTTT	CASSGQVLYSNQPQHF
TRBV12-3/TRBV12-4	TRBJ1-2	.	many	TGTGCCAGCAGTTTAAGAGGCGGGATCGGCTACACCTTC	CASSLRGGIGYTF
TRBV28	TRBJ1-5	.	few	TGTGCCAGCAGTTTAGGGGTCGGGGGTTTGAGCAGTCAGCCCCAGCATTTT	CASSLGVGGLSSQPQHF
TRBV6-1	TRBJ1-3	.	many	TGTGCCACTCGACAGGTTATCTCTGGAAACACCATATATTTT	CATRQVISGNTIYF
TRBV5-1	TRBJ2-4	.	few	TGCGCCAGCAGCATCGGCGATGGCAGGGGGGGGAACATTCAGTACTTC	CASSIGDGRGGNIQYF
TRBV12-3/TRBV12-4	TRBJ1-1	.	many	TGTGCCAGCAGTTCAGCGTATGGAGGGGCGGCCACTGAAGCTTTCTTT	CASSSAYGGAATEAFF
TRBV24-1	TRBJ2-5	.	many	TGTGCCACCAGCACCAGGGTCCAAGAGACCCAGTACTTC	CATSTRVQETQYF
TRBV7-2	TRBJ1-2	.	.	TGTGCCAGCAGCTTAGCAAGACAGGACCGCTACACCTTC	CASSLARQDRYTF
TRBV2	TRBJ1-1	.	many	TGTGCCAGCACCCCTTGGAACACTGAAGCTTTCTTT	CASTPWNTEAFF
TRBV12-3/TRBV12-4	TRBJ1-5	TRBD1	many	TGTGCCAGCAGCGGGACAGCCAATCAGCCCCAGCATTTT	CASSGTANQPQHF
TRBV4-1	TRBJ1-5	.	few	TGCGCCAGCAGCCAATGGGGGGGGCAGCCCCAGCATTTT	CASSQWGGQPQHF
TRBV6-4	TRBJ2-7	.	once	TGTGCCAGCAGTTACGGTCTAGCATTCAACGAGCAGTACTTC	CASSYGLAFNEQYF
TRBV20-1	TRBJ2-4	TRBD2	.	TGCAGTGCTAGGGCGGGGGGGAGCATTCAGTACTTC	CSARAGGSIQYF
TRBV13	TRBJ1-6	TRBD1	many	TGTGCCAGCATCCAGAGGGACAGCGATTCACCCCTCCACTTT	CASIQRDSDSPLHF
TRBV7-9	TRBJ2-2	TRBD1	.	TGTGCCAGCAGACCGGGACAGGGGTACACCGGGGAGCTGTGTTTT	CASRPGQGYTGELCF
TRBV13	TRBJ1-1	.	many	TGTGCCATCCGCTTAAACACTGAAGCTTTCTTT	CAIRLNTEAFF
TRBV19	TRBJ1-5	TRBD1	many	TGTGCCAGTGAAACGACTGTTAAAGGGACAGGAAACAATCAGCCCCAGCATTTT	CASETTVKGTGNNQPQHF
TRBV2	TRBJ1-2	TRBD1	many	TGTGCCAGCAAGGTGCTCAGCGGGACAGGGGGCGATGGCTACACCTTC	CASKVLSGTGGDGYTF
TRBV5-1	TRBJ2-5	.	few	TGCGCCAGCAGCTTGGGAGGCCCCCAAGGAGAGACCCAGTACTTC	CASSLGGPQGETQYF
TRBV9	TRBJ2-7	TRBD1	many	TGTGCCAGCAGCGTTGGGACAGAGCTCCCTTGGGAGCAGTACTTC	CASSVGTELPWEQYF
TRBV10-1	TRBJ1-5	.	.	TGCGCCAGCAGTGAGTCTGGGTCCAATCAGCCCCAGCATTTT	CASSESGSNQPQHF
TRBV9	TRBJ1-2	.	many	TGTGCCAGCAGCGGTACAACCTACACCTTC	CASSGTTYTF
TRBV19	TRBJ2-7	.	many	TGTGCCAGTAGTATAAAGTGGGCGGTCTCCTACGAGCAGTACTTC	CASSIKWAVSYEQYF
TRBV11-2	TRBJ2-2	TRBD2	once	TGTGCCAGCAGCTTTCGGACTAGCGGAATCGCCGGGGAGCTGTTTTTT	CASSFRTSGIAGELFF
TRBV9	TRBJ1-2	.	many	TGTGCCAGCAGCGCCGACAGAGGTAGATCTGGCTACACCTTC	CASSADRGRSGYTF
TRBV19	TRBJ2-7	.	many	TGTGCCAGTAAGCCGCAAGGTATACCCTACGAGCAGTACTTC	CASKPQGIPYEQYF
TRBV12-3/TRBV12-4	TRBJ1-5	.	many	TGTGCCAGCAGTTTAGGCAGTGGGAATCAGCCCCAGCATTTT	CASSLGSGNQPQHF
TRBV6-5	TRBJ1-5	.	many	TGTGCCAGCACTACCACAGGGCCCCAGCATTTT	CASTTTGPQHF